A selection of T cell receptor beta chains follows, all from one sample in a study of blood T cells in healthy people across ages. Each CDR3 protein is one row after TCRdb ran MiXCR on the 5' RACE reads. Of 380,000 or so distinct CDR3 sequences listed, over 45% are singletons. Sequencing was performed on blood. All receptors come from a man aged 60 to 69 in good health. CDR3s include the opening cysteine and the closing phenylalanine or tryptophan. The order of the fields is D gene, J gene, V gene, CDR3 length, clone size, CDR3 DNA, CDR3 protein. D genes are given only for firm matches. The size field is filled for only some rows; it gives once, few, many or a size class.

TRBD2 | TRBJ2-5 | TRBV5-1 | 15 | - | TGCGCCAGCAGCTCCGTTAGCGGGGCGCAAGAGACCCAGTACTTC | CASSSVSGAQETQYF
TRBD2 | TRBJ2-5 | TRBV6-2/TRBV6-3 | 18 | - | TGTGCCAGCAGTTACGTTCCAACTAGCGGGAGGAGGGGTGAGACCCAGTACTTC | CASSYVPTSGRRGETQYF
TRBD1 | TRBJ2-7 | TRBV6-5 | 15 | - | TGTGCCAGCAGTTACGGGGGACAGGGTAACTACGAGCAGTACTTC | CASSYGGQGNYEQYF
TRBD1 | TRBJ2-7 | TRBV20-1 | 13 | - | TGCAGTGCTAAGGGACAGTCGGATTACGAGCAGTACTTC | CSAKGQSDYEQYF
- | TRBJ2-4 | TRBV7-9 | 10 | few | TGTGCCAACCGTCGAAACATTCAGTACTTC | CANRRNIQYF
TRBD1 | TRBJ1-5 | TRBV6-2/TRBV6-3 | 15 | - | TGTGCCAGCAGCCTGACAGGGGGAAGCAATCAGCCCCAGCATTTT | CASSLTGGSNQPQHF
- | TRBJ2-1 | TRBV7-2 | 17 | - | TGTGCCAGCAGCTTATTTCCCCAAGCGGCAGCCCACAATGAGCAGTTCTTC | CASSLFPQAAAHNEQFF
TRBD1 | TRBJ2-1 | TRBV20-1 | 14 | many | TGCAGTGCTACCCGGACAGGCTCCTACAATGAGCAGTTCTTC | CSATRTGSYNEQFF
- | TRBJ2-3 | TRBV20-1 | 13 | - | TGCAGTGCTAGATCACCCGCAGGAGATACGCAGTATTTT | CSARSPAGDTQYF
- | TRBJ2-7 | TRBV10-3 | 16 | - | TGTGCCATCAGTGAGTCCGAATTAGTCTTGTACAATGAGCAGTACTTC | CAISESELVLYNEQYF
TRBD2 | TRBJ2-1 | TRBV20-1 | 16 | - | TGCAGTGCTGTCCCGACTAGCGCGGCGATCTACAATGAGCAGTTCTTC | CSAVPTSAAIYNEQFF
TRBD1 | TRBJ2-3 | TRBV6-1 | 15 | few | TGTGCCAGCAGTGACCGGGACAGACCGACAGATACGCAGTATTTT | CASSDRDRPTDTQYF
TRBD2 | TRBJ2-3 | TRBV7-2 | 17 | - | TGTGCCAGCAGCTTAACCCTGGGACTAGCTAGCACAGATACGCAGTATTTT | CASSLTLGLASTDTQYF
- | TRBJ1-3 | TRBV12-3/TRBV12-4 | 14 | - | TGTGCCAGCAGTGTTCGGACGGCCGGAAACACCATATATTTT | CASSVRTAGNTIYF
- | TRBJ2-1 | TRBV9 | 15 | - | TGTGCCAGCAGCGTAGTGGAGGGCACCTTCAATGAGCAGTTCTTC | CASSVVEGTFNEQFF
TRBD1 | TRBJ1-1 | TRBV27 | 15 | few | TGTGCCAGCAGTTTATCCGGCACAGGGGACACTGAAGCTTTCTTT | CASSLSGTGDTEAFF
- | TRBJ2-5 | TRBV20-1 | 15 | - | TGCAGTGCTAGAGACCCGGGGGAGGAAGGCAATGAGCAGTACTTC | CSARDPGEEGNEQYF
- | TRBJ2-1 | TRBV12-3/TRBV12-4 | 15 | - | TGTGCCAGCGGAGGAGGGGCGAACTCCTACAATGAGCAGTTCTTC | CASGGGANSYNEQFF
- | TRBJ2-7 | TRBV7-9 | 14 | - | TGTGCCAGCAGCTTAGGGATTTCGTGGAGAGAGCAGTACTTC | CASSLGISWREQYF
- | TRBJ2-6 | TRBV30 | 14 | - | TGTGCCTGGATGAGGGAGCCCGGGGCCAACGTCCTGACTTTC | CAWMREPGANVLTF
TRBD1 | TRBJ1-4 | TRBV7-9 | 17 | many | TGTGCCAGCAGCTTGTGGACAGGGGGCAGAGCTAATGAAAAACTGTTTTTT | CASSLWTGGRANEKLFF
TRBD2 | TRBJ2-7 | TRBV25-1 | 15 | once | TGTGCCAGCAGTGAAGGGGGGGGGGTCCCCTACGAGCAGTACTTC | CASSEGGGVPYEQYF
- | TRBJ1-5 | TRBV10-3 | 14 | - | TGTGCCATCAGTGGTCAACCTAGCAATCAGCCCCAGCATTTT | CAISGQPSNQPQHF
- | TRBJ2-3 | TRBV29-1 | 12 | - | TGCAGCGTTGAAGAAACCAGAAATACGCAGTATTTT | CSVEETRNTQYF
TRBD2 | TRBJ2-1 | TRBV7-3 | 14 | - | TGTGCCAGCAGCCTTCCGGGACTACGTCGTGAGCAGTTCTTC | CASSLPGLRREQFF
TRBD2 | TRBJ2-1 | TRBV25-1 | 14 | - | TGTGCCAGCAGGGGACTAGCGGGATACAATGAGCAGTTCTTC | CASRGLAGYNEQFF
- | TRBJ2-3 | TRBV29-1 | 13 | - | TGCAGCGTTTTGGGTTCTAGCACAGATACGCAGTATTTT | CSVLGSSTDTQYF
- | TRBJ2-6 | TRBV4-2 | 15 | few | TGTGCCAGCAGCCAAGTAGGGACTGGGGCCAACGTCCTGACTTTC | CASSQVGTGANVLTF
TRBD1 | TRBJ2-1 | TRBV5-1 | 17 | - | TGCGCCAGCAGCTCGCCTGACAGGGGTCAGACGGACAATGAGCAGTTCTTC | CASSSPDRGQTDNEQFF
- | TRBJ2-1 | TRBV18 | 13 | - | TGTGCCATTAGGGAGTTCTCCTACAATGAGCAGTTCTTC | CAIREFSYNEQFF
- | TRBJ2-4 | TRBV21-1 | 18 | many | TGTGCCAGCAGCCTAACCGGGACTATAAAAAAGGCCAAAAACATTCAGTACTTC | CASSLTGTIKKAKNIQYF
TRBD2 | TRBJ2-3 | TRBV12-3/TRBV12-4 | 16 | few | TGTGCCAGCAGCGGGGGACTAGCGGGGGCCCAGGATACGCAGTATTTT | CASSGGLAGAQDTQYF
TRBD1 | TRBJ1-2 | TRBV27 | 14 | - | TGTGCCAGCAGTACCAGGACAGGAAGTCCTGGCTACACCTTC | CASSTRTGSPGYTF
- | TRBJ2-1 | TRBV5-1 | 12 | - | TGCGCCAGCAGCTTAGGTAACTTCGGGCAGTTCTTC | CASSLGNFGQFF
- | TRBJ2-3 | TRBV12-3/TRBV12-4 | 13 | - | TGTGCCAGCAGTCAATACCTACGCGCTACGCAGTATTTT | CASSQYLRATQYF
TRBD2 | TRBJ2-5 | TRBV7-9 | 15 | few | TGTGCCAGCAGCTTAGGGGGGGGAGTCCAAGAGACCCAGTACTTC | CASSLGGGVQETQYF
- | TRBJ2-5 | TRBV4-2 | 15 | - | TGTGCCAGCAGCCAAGTTGCGGGCTCCGGTCTATCCCAGTACTTC | CASSQVAGSGLSQYF
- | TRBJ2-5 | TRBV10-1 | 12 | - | TGCGCCAGCAGTCCGGGGAGGGAGACCCAGTACTTC | CASSPGRETQYF
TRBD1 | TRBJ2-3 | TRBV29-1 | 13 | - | TGCAGCGCAGGACAGGGGGCCGCAGATACGCAGTATTTT | CSAGQGAADTQYF
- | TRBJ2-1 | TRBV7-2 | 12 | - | TGTGCCAGCAGCGCCCCCAGTTGGGAGCAGTTCTTC | CASSAPSWEQFF
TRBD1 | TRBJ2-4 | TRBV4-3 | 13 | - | TGCGCCAGCAGCCCCGGACAGGGAAACATTCAGTACTTC | CASSPGQGNIQYF
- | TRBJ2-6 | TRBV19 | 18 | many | TGTGCCAGTAGTTTTCAAGGACAGACGAGCTCTGGGGCCAACGTCCTGACTTTC | CASSFQGQTSSGANVLTF
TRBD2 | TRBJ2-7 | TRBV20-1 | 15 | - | TGCAGTGCTAGAGCAACTAGCGGGTGGTACAATGAGCAGTACTTC | CSARATSGWYNEQYF